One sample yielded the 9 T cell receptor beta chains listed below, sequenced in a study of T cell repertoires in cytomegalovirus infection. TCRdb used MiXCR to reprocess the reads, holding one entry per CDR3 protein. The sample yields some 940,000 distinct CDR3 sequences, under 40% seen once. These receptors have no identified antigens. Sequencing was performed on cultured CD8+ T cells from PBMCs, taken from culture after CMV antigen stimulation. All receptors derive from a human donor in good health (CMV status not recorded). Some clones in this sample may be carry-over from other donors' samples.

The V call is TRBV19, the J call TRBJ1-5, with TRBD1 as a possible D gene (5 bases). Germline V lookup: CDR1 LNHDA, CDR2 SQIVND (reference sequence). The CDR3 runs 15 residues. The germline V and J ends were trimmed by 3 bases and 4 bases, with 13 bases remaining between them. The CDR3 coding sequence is TGTGCCAGTAGTATGAACAGCGGGGCTAATCAGCCCCAGCATTTT. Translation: CASSMNSGANQPQHF. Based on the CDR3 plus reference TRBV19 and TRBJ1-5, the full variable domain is DGGITQSPKYLFRKEGQNVTLSCEQNLNHDAMYWYRQDPGQGLRLIYYSQIVNDFQKGDIAEGYSVSREKKESFPLTVTSAQKNPTAFYLCASSMNSGANQPQHFGDGTRLSIL.

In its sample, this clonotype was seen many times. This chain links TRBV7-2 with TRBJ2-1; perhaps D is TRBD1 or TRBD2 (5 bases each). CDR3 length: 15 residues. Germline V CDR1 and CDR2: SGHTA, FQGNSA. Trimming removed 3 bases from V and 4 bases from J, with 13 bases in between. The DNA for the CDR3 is TGTGCCAGCAGCTTGAGGGGTAGGGAATACAATGAGCAGTTCTTC. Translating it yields CASSLRGREYNEQFF. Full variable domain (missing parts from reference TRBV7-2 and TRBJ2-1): GAGVSQSPSNKVTEKGKDVELRCDPISGHTALYWYRQSLGQGLEFLIYFQGNSAPDKSGLPSDRFSAERTGGSVSTLTIQRTQQEDSAVYLCASSLRGREYNEQFFGPGTRLTVL.

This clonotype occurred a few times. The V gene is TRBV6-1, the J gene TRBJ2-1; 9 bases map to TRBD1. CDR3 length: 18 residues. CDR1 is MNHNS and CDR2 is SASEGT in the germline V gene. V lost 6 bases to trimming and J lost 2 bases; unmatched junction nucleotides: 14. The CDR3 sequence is CASRPQPGTGSTYNEQFF. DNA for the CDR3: TGTGCCAGCAGACCTCAACCCGGGACAGGGTCCACCTACAATGAGCAGTTCTTC.

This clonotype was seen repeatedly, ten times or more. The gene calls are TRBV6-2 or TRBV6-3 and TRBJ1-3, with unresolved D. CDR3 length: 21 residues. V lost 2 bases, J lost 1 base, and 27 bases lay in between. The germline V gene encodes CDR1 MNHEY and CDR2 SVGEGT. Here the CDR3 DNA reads TGTGCCAGCAGTTACCTTTCCAATCCAGCCAGCTCCATTCCGTCTGGAAACACCATATATTTT. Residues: CASSYLSNPASSIPSGNTIYF.

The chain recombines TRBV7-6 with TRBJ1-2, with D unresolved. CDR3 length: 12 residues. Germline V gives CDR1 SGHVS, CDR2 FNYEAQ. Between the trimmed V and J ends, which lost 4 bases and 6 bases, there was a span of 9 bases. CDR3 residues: CASSSYGDGYTF. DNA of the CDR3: TGTGCCAGCAGCTCGTATGGTGATGGCTACACCTTC.

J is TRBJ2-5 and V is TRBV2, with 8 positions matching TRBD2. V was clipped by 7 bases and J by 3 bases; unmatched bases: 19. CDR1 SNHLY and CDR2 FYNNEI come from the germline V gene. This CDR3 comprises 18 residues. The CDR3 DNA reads TGTGCCAGCAATTGGGGAAAACTAGCGGATTTATTGGAAGAGACCCAGTACTTC. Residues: CASNWGKLADLLEETQYF.

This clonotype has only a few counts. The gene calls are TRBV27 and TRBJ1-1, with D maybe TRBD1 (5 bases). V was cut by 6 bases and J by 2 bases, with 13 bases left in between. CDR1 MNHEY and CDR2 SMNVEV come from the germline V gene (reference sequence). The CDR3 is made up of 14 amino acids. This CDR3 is CASRTGTTNTEAFF. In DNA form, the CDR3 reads TGTGCCAGCAGAACCGGGACTACCAACACTGAAGCTTTCTTT.

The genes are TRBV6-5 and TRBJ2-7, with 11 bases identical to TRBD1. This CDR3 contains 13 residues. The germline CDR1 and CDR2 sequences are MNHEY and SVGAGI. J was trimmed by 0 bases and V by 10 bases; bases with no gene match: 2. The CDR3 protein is CATGQGVSYEQYF. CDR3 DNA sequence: TGTGCCACGGGACAGGGGGTCTCCTACGAGCAGTACTTC.

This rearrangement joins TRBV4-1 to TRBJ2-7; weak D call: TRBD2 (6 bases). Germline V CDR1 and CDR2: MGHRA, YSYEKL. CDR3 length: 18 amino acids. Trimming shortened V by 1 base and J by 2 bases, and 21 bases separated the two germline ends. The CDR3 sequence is CASSQVTIAAGTPYEQYF. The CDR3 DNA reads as TGCGCCAGCAGCCAAGTTACGATAGCGGCAGGAACACCCTACGAGCAGTACTTC.